This T cell receptor (beta chain) appears in the sequencing data of a study of cytomegalovirus exposure and HLA in healthy donors. Study results and limitations: Immune exposure was documented only through CMV serostatus. Cytomegalovirus-associated TCR beta chains were listed, numbering 150 to 200.

Primers: 60 Vbeta forward and 13 Jbeta reverse. Method: immunoSEQ multiplex PCR; TCRdb's copy keeps in-frame clones and lacks some. The sample consists of 150,000 to 250,000 clones, 79% of them appearing once. On this clone itself: The antigen is not known.

Germline CDR1 reads SGHVS; CDR2 reads FQNEAQ. The V end was cut by 4 bases, the J end by 9 bases, with 7 bases between. This CDR3 is built from 12 residues. The sequence was obtained from a woman aged 30 to 39 in good health and CMV-seropositive. Input material: PBMCs. The chain employs TRBV7-8 and TRBJ1-6; D gene ambiguous. CDR3 protein: CASSSAGSPLHF. In DNA, the CDR3 is TGTGCCAGCAGCTCGGCGGGTTCACCCCTCCACTTT.